The clone carrying this T cell receptor beta chain has at least ten counts. Antigen specificity is unknown. The CDR3 loop spans 12 amino acids. CDR1 is SGDLS and CDR2 is YYNGEE in the germline V gene. Trimming stripped 0 bases from V and 5 bases from J, with 4 bases between. The sample belongs to a study of T cells after yellow fever vaccination. TCRdb ran MiXCR on the 5' RACE reads and lists one entry per CDR3 protein. The table shows some 320,000 distinct CDR3 sequences, with about 8.7% occurring only once. Study-level points and caveats: Once the booster was given, most primary-vaccination clones reappeared, at approximately 97% for CD4 and over 75% for CD8. Contaminants from the bulk population, in the form of abundant clonotypes, could be found in FACS-sorted repertoires.

This chain links TRBV9 with TRBJ2-3; D gene unclear. Source: PBMCs, taken on the day of the first yellow fever vaccination. The clonotype comes from a man younger than 35 who received the YFV17D yellow fever vaccine. Written as DNA, the CDR3 is TGTGCCAGCAGCGTAGAATTAGATACGCAGTATTTT. As protein: CASSVELDTQYF. The entire variable domain, with the rest obtained from reference TRBV9 and TRBJ2-3, is as follows: DSGVTQTPKHLITATGQRVTLRCSPRSGDLSVYWYQQSLDQGLQFLIQYYNGEERAKGNILERFSAQQFPDLHSELNLSSLELGDSALYFCASSVELDTQYFGPGTRLTVL.